The present TCR beta chain was sequenced within a study of T cell changes during pregnancy in multiple sclerosis (dated 2019 in TCRdb). Regarding the research as a whole: The study looked at changes in the T cell repertoire across pregnancy in women with multiple sclerosis.

The library was obtained by the immunoSEQ multiplex PCR assay. In its TCRdb copy, this immuneACCESS table keeps in-frame sequences only and misses some clones. Where compared with another copy, unresolved V genes explain less than half of these, and the others have no known cause. The sample table contains more than 65,000 clones; only one count was recorded for roughly 96% of them. The ten top clones hold over 0.95% of the sample. This clone was detected only once. It lacks a known antigen. No qualities accompany the bases; no much larger clone lies one base away. Other DNA sequences in this sample translate to the same CDR3. The clonotype comes from a female donor with multiple sclerosis, enrolled in a pregnancy study. The material was peripheral blood, obtained in the second trimester of pregnancy.

The CDR3 region: CASSLGLAGATGELFF. The DNA reads TGTGCCAGCAGCTTAGGACTAGCGGGAGCGACCGGGGAGCTGTTTTTT. The chain is made from TRBV5-6 and TRBJ2-2, with 13 bases matching TRBD2. At the junction V is shortened by 2 bases and J by 5 bases; bases outside the gene matches: 3. Including cysteine and phenylalanine, the CDR3 has 16 amino acids. Only the CDR3 part of the read is kept: 48 bases, read in frame from the first base. CDR1 and CDR2 were assigned from the germline V gene as SGHDT and YYEEEE.